The text below deals with one T cell receptor (beta chain). Its antigen target is currently unknown. Base qualities are not recorded, but no much larger clone differs from it by a single base. The data originate from a study of cytomegalovirus exposure and HLA in healthy donors (dated by TCRdb to 2015 to 2018). As for the study more broadly: An earlier analysis of about 560 of the donors reported about 280 Gb of sequence data and 90 million to 120 million unique TCR beta sequences obtained from around 190 million T cells. An early release that covered some 640 HLA-typed donors contained approximately 300 gigabases of sequencing data and around 85 million unique TCR sequences. Among the roughly 390 genotyped donors, around 79% belonged to the genetic ancestry cluster associated with self-reported Caucasian donors. The study was designed to test whether signatures of past pathogen exposure could be identified by cataloging public T cell receptors. Using immunosequencing, the study profiled T cell repertoires from 666 subjects and related those repertoires to cytomegalovirus serostatus. Besides the first cohort of 550 to 750 subjects, a separate validation cohort made up of over 95 different subjects was used. To predict cytomegalovirus infection status, the study combined high-throughput TCR immunosequencing, statistical association of individual TCRs with disease status, and machine learning. To study patterns of TCR occurrence, a later analysis re-analyzed previously published TCR beta repertoires from under 750 donors and added high-resolution HLA genotyping. In the later analysis, no new phenotypic data were used to find candidate immune exposures; instead, reliance was placed on TCR beta sequences and their occurrence across donors. To decide whether each TCR beta V gene segment behaved as functional or pseudogenic, an earlier analysis of some 600 of the donors relied on high-throughput TCR beta sequencing. Donor age, sex, ethnicity and CMV serostatus were compiled together with the repertoire data. A later genetic analysis took genome-wide SNP genotypes for about 60% of the roughly 670 donors and used that subset as a discovery cohort. Every discovery cohort repertoire had been produced on one sequencing platform. HLA typing covered class I and class II loci at four-digit resolution. The number of donors typed differed by locus, with 629-630 for A, B, C, DRB1 and DQB1, roughly 520 for DQA1, 600 to 610 for DPA1, and approximately 470 for DPB1. Several DR-DQ haplotypes were handled as single units for association and clustering because linkage in the cohort was strong. Across some 400 genotyped donors of the cohort, an average of about 240,000 unique TCR beta nucleotide sequences per donor were sequenced, and roughly 17% of those sequences were non-productive.

The library was prepared using the immunoSEQ multiplex PCR assay. A mixture of 60 forward primers for TCR Vbeta segments and 13 reverse primers for TCR Jbeta segments was used in the multiplex PCR. Amplification of the CDR3 region of rearranged TCR beta genes was performed with a multiplex PCR assay on genomic DNA. On the Illumina HiSeq System, the amplified TCR beta libraries were sequenced as 87-base-pair reads. In the original analysis: A later analysis counted around 72 million unique TCR beta chains across the 650 to 700 repertoires, and about 10 million of these chains were shared by at least two donors. Raw reads were error-corrected and collapsed into unique sequences with a nearest-neighbor algorithm that merged closely related sequences to remove PCR and sequencing errors. V, D and J gene segments were assigned by aligning CDR3 sequences to IMGT reference sequences. For a sequence to be retained, a match of at least six nucleotides to both a V gene segment and a J gene segment was required. A rearrangement was called productive if the CDR3 had no stop codons and remained in frame with V and J, and every other rearrangement was called non-productive. CDR3 was defined by IMGT convention, running from the second conserved V-encoded cysteine to the conserved J-encoded phenylalanine. The earlier analysis of about 500 of the donors excluded sequences that lacked an unambiguous match to a single V gene segment. An earlier analysis of fewer than 750 of the donors classified V segments as functional when productive rearrangements were above 56.7% and as segregating when the standard deviation between donors was above 5%. A statistical classification framework was built to diagnose cytomegalovirus status from the catalog of TCR beta chain sequences. In a later analysis, V and J genes were assigned by comparing TCR nucleotide sequences against IMGT/GENE-DB human TR gene sequences. In a later analysis, CDR3 sequences and most-parsimonious VDJ recombination scenarios were assigned using the TCRdist pipeline. In a later analysis, each TCR beta chain was defined by its CDR3 amino acid sequence together with its V-gene family, and reads lacking a unique V-gene family were excluded. A later analysis removed several hundred highly shared, low-generation-probability nucleotide sequences to deal with suspected cross-contamination and a sequencing artifact. In a later analysis, a clonal expansion index was calculated for each public chain from normalized within-repertoire ranks of inferred template counts. Generation probabilities in a later analysis came from a VDJ recombination model fitted to out-of-frame rearrangements, and those results were checked against IGoR. In a later analysis, TCR-TCR, TCR-HLA and TCR-CMV co-occurrence was scored with hypergeometric tests, and a repertoire-size bias correction was applied to TCR pairs. In a later analysis, false discovery rates were estimated by permuting HLA or CMV assignments 20 times. A later analysis grouped co-occurring TCRs with DBSCAN, adding TCRdist sequence similarity when clustering within HLA-allele-positive subsets. Co-occurrence clustering excluded repertoires with fewer than 30,000 or more than 120,000 public chains, plus five with anomalous nucleotide sharing. Drawn from immuneACCESS, this table holds only the in-frame rearrangements with V and J called that TCRdb kept. Clones are partly lost; checked studies trace under half to an unresolved V gene and leave the rest unexplained. That table gives V, J and clone size, and the DNA gave D and trimming. The sample profile shows more than 75,000 clones; around 89% of them were found once. Less than 2.5% of the sample belongs to the ten largest clones.

The cohort consisted of 666 healthy bone marrow donors. Cohort members were all nominally healthy when sampled, although unrecorded immune exposures were likely present. The donor tested CMV seronegative and was one of the 352 seronegative cohort members. Every donor gave a peripheral blood sample, and the peripheral blood mononuclear cells from that sample were used for TCR beta sequencing. Genomic DNA was extracted from the blood cell samples with the Qiagen DNeasy Blood Extraction Kit. The junction shows trimming of 4 bases on V and 0 bases on J, plus 13 bases between the germline ends. The CDR3 sequence holds 16 residues, the cysteine and phenylalanine included. Here the CDR3 DNA is all that survives: 48 bases in frame from base 1. CDR1 and CDR2 were assigned from the germline V gene as SGHAT and FQNNGV. Overall study outcomes, separate from this receptor: At a false discovery rate of 0.05, a later analysis linked 15,000 to 20,000 TCR beta sequences to specific HLA alleles. According to a later analysis, TCR association rates differed among HLA loci, with DRB1 alleles showing the most associated TCRs and HLA-C alleles showing the fewest. In this cohort, only TCR beta chains were sequenced, and detectable features were limited by the absence of alpha or paired-chain data. A further reported finding was that TCR beta sequences accurately predicted the HLA-A and HLA-B alleles for most subjects in the first cohort. HLA typing was unavailable for some donors at each locus, so association tests used only the typed subset. In both the original and validation cohorts, the classifier was reported to diagnose cytomegalovirus status with high specificity and sensitivity. Several of the top co-occurrence clusters appeared to be linked to parvovirus B19, influenza, CMV and Epstein-Barr virus, according to a later analysis. Across donors, most TCR sequences were observed very rarely, whereas some public TCRs were present in many individuals. In a later genetic analysis, fewer N-insertions in productive TCRs were reported among donors in an Asian-associated ancestry cluster than the roughly 640-donor mean. Linkage disequilibrium might explain the correlated functional status among segregating V segments, but an unknown experimental factor could not be excluded. According to a later analysis, most CMV-associated TCR beta chains appeared to be HLA-restricted, and the HLA associations seemed to be driven largely by CMV exposure. In the study, about 150 TCR beta chains were listed as associated with cytomegalovirus. In a later analysis, HLA-associated TCR beta chains were found to be more clonally expanded and to have lower generation probabilities than equally common non-associated chains. In vitro tests confirmed that a few of the cytomegalovirus-associated TCR beta chains recognize cytomegalovirus antigens. Seventeen rarely observed V segments, including chromosome 9 orphons, were excluded from the earlier analysis of several hundred of the donors because counts were too low. A cluster of highly shared sequence variants was judged likely to represent a technical artifact of the sequencing pipeline. An earlier analysis of 450 to 750 of the donors showed that most TCR beta V segments appeared in productive rearrangements either about 87% or about 30% of the time, which broadly matched IMGT annotations. Sequencing depth was assumed to be roughly uniform across donors in the presence/absence analyses, though that assumption may not hold. When HLA alleles, especially DR and DQ, strongly co-occurred, TCR associations were difficult to assign to individual alleles. The only immune exposure information available for the cohort was CMV serostatus. Some IMGT-functional V segments, including TRBV6-2 and TRBV6-3, could not be told apart with the 87-base-pair reads, so those segments were excluded. The authors suggested that the approach could potentially be generalized to other disease states and immunological phenotypes. An association between a missense DCLRE1C variant and V-gene and J-gene trimming of TCR beta chains was found in a later genetic analysis and replicated in an independent cohort.

The sequence joins TRBV11-2 to TRBJ1-3; the D gene cannot be resolved reliably. The sample taken for sequencing was PBMCs. The TCR sequence derives from a young man in good health and CMV-seronegative. The DNA sequence is as follows: TGTGCCAGCAGCTGGGCCGACCGGATCTCTGGAAACACCATATATTTT. This encodes CASSWADRISGNTIYF.